What follows is one T cell receptor (beta chain) and its context. Germline-derived CDR1 and CDR2 are SGDLS and YYNGEE. Trimming pared 0 bases from V and 4 bases from J, leaving 13 bases between. The CDR3 length is 15 residues. Method: immunoSEQ multiplex PCR; TCRdb's copy keeps in-frame clones and lacks some. The sample includes approximately 15,000 clones, under 80% of them seen just once. These data come from a study of T cell repertoires in ileal Crohn's disease. The overall study: Around 40% were active smokers at surgery; median disease duration was roughly eight years. Surgery for a complication: stricturing in roughly 60%, penetrating in roughly 40%.

V is TRBV9 and J is TRBJ2-5; no definite D call. The sequence came from an adult with Crohn's disease. The specimen was ileal tissue. CDR3 nucleotide sequence: TGTGCCAGCAGCGTAGGTTCCGCCATAGCAGAGACCCAGTACTTC. Translated, it gives CASSVGSAIAETQYF.